The 20 T cell receptor beta chains in this list originate from one sample, sequenced in a study of blood T cell repertoires in COVID-19. TCRdb keeps only in-frame clones here, not all; method: immunoSEQ multiplex PCR. The sample yields approximately 250,000 clones, 70% to 90% seen once. The sample consisted of PBMCs or T cells enriched from blood (not recorded which). All receptors come from a woman aged 60-75 years in a cohort exposed to, infected with or recovered from COVID-19 (not recorded which).

V and J are TRBV5-1 and TRBJ2-2; perhaps TRBD1 as D (5 bases). Germline assignment: CDR1 SGHRS and CDR2 YFSETQ. The CDR3 contains 16 residues. Trimming cost V 5 bases and J 6 bases, with 20 bases left between them. CDR3 in amino acids: CASSPESAKGAGELFF. The CDR3 nucleotides are TGCGCCAGCAGTCCTGAGTCGGCGAAAGGGGCCGGGGAGCTGTTTTTT.

V gene TRBV5-5 combines with J gene TRBJ1-5, with unresolved D. Trimming pared 0 bases from V and 7 bases from J, leaving 8 bases between. CDR1 SGHKS and CDR2 YYEKEE come from the germline V gene (reference sequence). This CDR3 has 13 amino acids. CDR3 protein: CASSLAVNQPQHF. CDR3 nucleotides: TGTGCCAGCAGCTTGGCAGTGAACCAGCCCCAGCATTTT.

Written as DNA, the CDR3 is TGTGCCAGCAGGGGGGACAGTCTATCCTACGAGCAGTACTTC. Translated: CASRGDSLSYEQYF. This chain uses TRBV2 with TRBJ2-7; 7 bases match TRBD1. Germline loops: CDR1 SNHLY, CDR2 FYNNEI. CDR3 size: 14 residues. V dropped 6 bases and J dropped 1; count of bases not matched to a gene: 6. Drawing the rest from reference TRBV2 and TRBJ2-7, the complete variable domain is EPEVTQTPSHQVTQMGQEVILRCVPISNHLYFYWYRQILGQKVEFLVSFYNNEISEKSEIFDDQFSVERPDGSNFTLKIRSTKLEDSAMYFCASRGDSLSYEQYFGPGTRLTVT.

This clone has just a few counts. The same CDR3 arises from other DNA sequences in this sample as well. The chain is built from TRBV30 and TRBJ1-1; the D is unclear. The ends were cut back, 0 bases at V and 2 bases at J, with 7 bases in the middle. The germline V gene encodes CDR1 GTSNPN and CDR2 SVGIG (reference sequence). CDR3 length: 13 amino acids. For the CDR3, the DNA is TGTGCCTGGAGTGTAGGAGGAAACACTGAAGCTTTCTTT. This codes for CAWSVGGNTEAFF.

This clone was detected once. The V call is TRBV2, the J call TRBJ2-3, with 7 bases lining up with TRBD1. In germline, CDR1 is SNHLY, CDR2 FYNNEI. V was clipped by 11 bases and J by 3 bases; unmatched bases: 14. This CDR3 is built from 15 residues. In DNA, the CDR3 is TGTGCCGACCGACGACAGGGAATCGCTACAGATACGCAGTATTTT. Residues: CADRRQGIATDTQYF.

J is TRBJ2-7 and V is TRBV3-1 (or the pseudogene TRBV3-2), with D tentatively TRBD1 (6 bases). Between the trimmed V and J ends, which lost 4 bases and 2 bases, there was a span of 18 bases. Germline V gene lookup returns CDR1 LGHDT and CDR2 YNNKEL (reference sequence). The CDR3 spans 16 residues. Here the CDR3 reads CASSRTYREGAYEQYF. CDR3 nucleotides: TGTGCCAGCAGCCGCACCTACAGGGAAGGGGCCTACGAGCAGTACTTC.

The chain is built from TRBV29-1 and TRBJ2-1; tentatively, D is TRBD2 (5 bases). With 0 bases removed from V and 4 bases from J, the gap between germline ends came to 7 bases. The CDR3 covers 13 residues. The germline CDR1 and CDR2 sequences are SQVTM and ANQGSEA. CDR3 sequence: CSVEERRYNEQFF. The CDR3 DNA reads as TGCAGCGTTGAAGAACGGAGGTACAATGAGCAGTTCTTC.

This clone was detected once. The V gene is TRBV12-5, the J gene TRBJ1-5; D gene unclear. Germline-derived CDR1 and CDR2 are LGHNT and FRNRAP. CDR3 length: 13 amino acids. V lost 0 bases to trimming and J lost 3 bases, with 3 bases between them. For the CDR3, the DNA is TGTGCTAGTGGTTTGGTACACAATCAGCCCCAGCATTTT. It specifies CASGLVHNQPQHF.

The chain has TRBV19 and TRBJ2-1, with 9 bases fitting TRBD1. Unmatched junction bases numbered 6, after V lost 6 bases and J lost 9 bases. Germline V lookup: CDR1 LNHDA, CDR2 SQIVND (reference sequence). The CDR3 contains 13 residues. CDR3 amino acids: CASSGTGLGEQFF. The CDR3 nucleotides read TGTGCCAGTAGCGGGACAGGGTTGGGTGAGCAGTTCTTC.

The V gene is TRBV30, the J gene TRBJ2-4; TRBD1 matches at 7 bases. CDR3 length: 13 residues. Germline V gene sequence: CDR1 GTSNPN, CDR2 SVGIG (reference sequence). J was trimmed by 10 bases and V by 3 bases; bases with no gene match: 9. CDR3 sequence (DNA): TGTGCCTGGAGCGTGAGACAGGGCTGGATTCAGTACTTC. Translating gives CAWSVRQGWIQYF.

This clone was counted once. Here the CDR3 reads CASSARGTGVNSPLHF. The CDR3 DNA is TGTGCCAGCAGCGCCCGGGGGACAGGGGTCAATTCACCCCTCCACTTT. V is TRBV9 and J is TRBJ1-6; 10 positions match TRBD1. CDR1 is SGDLS and CDR2 is YYNGEE in the germline V gene. With 3 bases clipped from V and 7 bases from J, the junction kept 7 bases outside the gene matches. The CDR3 consists of 16 residues.

The V and J genes are TRBV28 and TRBJ2-1; TRBD2 matches 9 bases. Trimming at V came to 1 base and at J to 0 bases, leaving 19 bases not matched to a gene. Germline V gene data show CDR1 as MDHEN and CDR2 as SYDVKM. CDR3 length equals 22 residues. The CDR3 is CASSLYRGRGLAGLSSYNEQFF. CDR3 bases: TGTGCCAGCAGTTTATACCGCGGGAGGGGCCTAGCGGGGCTTAGCTCCTACAATGAGCAGTTCTTC.

This rearrangement joins TRBV7-3 to TRBJ1-1; 9 bases agree with TRBD1. This CDR3 has 15 amino acids. Germline trimming cut 5 bases from V and 1 base from J; bases unmatched to any gene: 5. The germline gives CDR1 SGHTA, CDR2 FQGTGA. The CDR3 reads CASSGQGSRNTEAFF. DNA of the CDR3: TGTGCCAGCAGCGGACAGGGGAGCAGGAACACTGAAGCTTTCTTT.

This sequence joins TRBV6-4 and TRBJ2-3, with 7 bases fitting TRBD1. The CDR3 is 14 residues long. After removal of 6 bases from V and 2 bases from J, the junction contained 5 bases not matched to a gene. In germline, CDR1 is MRHNA, CDR2 SNTAGT. The CDR3 loop reads CASRKTGPTDTQYF. The CDR3 bases are TGTGCCAGCAGGAAGACAGGGCCCACAGATACGCAGTATTTT.

The V and J genes are TRBV18 and TRBJ2-3, with TRBD1 matching 10 bases. Looked up from germline, CDR1 is KGHSH and CDR2 is LQKENI. CDR3 length equals 15 residues. The trim removed 2 bases at V and 6 bases at J, leaving 5 bases unmatched. CDR3 sequence: CASSPGTGEIDTQYF. The CDR3 nucleotides read TGTGCCAGCTCACCAGGGACAGGGGAAATCGATACGCAGTATTTT.

As regards this clone: The same CDR3 can be traced to other DNA sequences in this sample. The chain links TRBV18 to TRBJ2-1, with 9 bases aligning to TRBD1. There are 15 residues in the CDR3. The V segment lost 3 bases and the J segment 7 bases; nucleotides outside the gene matches: 7. Germline lookup yields CDR1 KGHSH and CDR2 LQKENI. In DNA, the CDR3 is TGTGCCAGCTCACCCCCGGGACAGGGACGGAATGAGCAGTTCTTC. Protein product: CASSPPGQGRNEQFF.

This clone was recorded only once. This chain connects TRBV27 to TRBJ2-1; 9 bases line up with TRBD1. The CDR3 consists of 16 residues. Germline assignment: CDR1 MNHEY and CDR2 SMNVEV (reference sequence). After removal of 10 bases from V and 2 bases from J, the junction contained 12 bases not matched to a gene. The DNA of the CDR3 is TGTGCCACCGCACAGGGGGCCGATCTAACCTACAATGAGCAGTTCTTC. It specifies CATAQGADLTYNEQFF.

V gene TRBV28 combines with J gene TRBJ2-4, with D possibly TRBD1 on 5 matching bases. Germline assignment: CDR1 MDHEN and CDR2 SYDVKM. Deletions cut 6 bases from V and 8 bases from J, with 20 bases between. The CDR3 spans 15 residues. The CDR3 region is CASRGSEGDLDIQYF. The DNA for the CDR3 is TGTGCCAGCAGGGGGTCGGAAGGGGATCTGGACATTCAGTACTTC.

The V and J genes are TRBV2 and TRBJ1-2; TRBD1 might be the D (5 bases). Trimming left V 6 bases short and J 6 bases short, with 11 bases between. Germline CDR1 SNHLY, CDR2 FYNNEI. The CDR3 runs 12 residues. The CDR3 loop is CASSPTVDGYTF. CDR3 in DNA: TGTGCCAGCAGCCCGACAGTAGATGGCTACACCTTC. Drawing the rest from reference TRBV2 and TRBJ1-2, the complete variable domain is EPEVTQTPSHQVTQMGQEVILRCVPISNHLYFYWYRQILGQKVEFLVSFYNNEISEKSEIFDDQFSVERPDGSNFTLKIRSTKLEDSAMYFCASSPTVDGYTFGSGTRLTVV.

The CDR3 nucleotides are TGTGCCAGTAAATCGGGGCGGGAGGGCCGCAATGAGCAGTTCTTC. Translating it yields CASKSGREGRNEQFF. The chain recombines TRBV19 with TRBJ2-1; TRBD2 agrees at 9 bases. CDR3 length equals 15 residues. The V segment lost 7 bases and the J segment 6 bases; nucleotides outside the gene matches: 10. CDR1 is LNHDA and CDR2 is SQIVND in the germline V gene (reference sequence).